These 3 T cell receptor beta chains came from one sample sequenced in a study of shared clonotypes between healthy human individuals. Measured with immunoSEQ multiplex PCR; TCRdb has only the in-frame clones, and not every one. Here the sample spans around 2.1 million clones, 85% to 95% being singletons. CD8 cells regarded as naive lacked CD45RO, were positively chosen for CCR7, and omitted terminally differentiated effector memory CD45RA+ cells. Sequencing was done on a sample of naive CD8+ T cells from PBMCs. These receptors originate from a man in his late teens or twenties in good health. Some clones in this sample may be carry-over from other donors' samples.

This chain joins TRBV5-4 and TRBJ1-2; possible D gene TRBD1, 5 bases. The CDR3 contains 16 residues. V lost 4 bases and J lost 8, with 24 bases in between. Germline assignment: CDR1 SGHNT and CDR2 YYREEE (reference sequence). In DNA, the CDR3 is TGTGCCAGCAGCAGGGCAGGTAGGGGTGTACCCACGGGCTACACCTTC. Amino acids: CASSRAGRGVPTGYTF. The variable domain in full, with the rest retrieved from reference TRBV5-4 and TRBJ1-2, is ETGVTQSPTHLIKTRGQQVTLRCSSQSGHNTVSWYQQALGQGPQFIFQYYREEENGRGNFPPRFSGLQFPNYSSELNVNALELDDSALYLCASSRAGRGVPTGYTFGSGTRLTVV.

With regard to this clone: Distinct nucleotide sequences in the sample also encode this CDR3. The rearrangement uses TRBV19 and TRBJ1-1, with D possibly being TRBD1 (5 bases). In germline, CDR1 is LNHDA, CDR2 SQIVND (reference sequence). The CDR3 loop spans 13 amino acids. The V and J ends lost 3 bases and 5 bases respectively, with 10 bases between them. The CDR3 spells CASSISGRTEAFF. CDR3 coding DNA: TGTGCCAGTAGTATTTCAGGGAGGACTGAAGCTTTCTTT.

The chain joins TRBV29-1 to TRBJ2-5; D not certain. The germline CDR1 and CDR2 sequences are SQVTM and ANQGSEA. The CDR3 extends over 11 amino acids. V was shortened by 4 bases and J by 2 bases, with 5 bases between the two germline ends. DNA for the CDR3: TGCAGCGTTGGGGTGCAAGAGACCCAGTACTTC. It codes for CSVGVQETQYF.